This T cell receptor (beta chain) was found in a study of T cell repertoires in cytomegalovirus infection. Study-wide background: Based on public TCR beta signatures, there were indications of CMV infection and of a matching HLA type. General study results and limits: The ex vivo response showed dominance by HLA-C-restricted CMV-specific TCR beta clonotypes.

On this clonotype itself: What it recognizes is unknown.

TCRdb ran MiXCR on the reads and lists one entry per CDR3 protein. The profile shows 600,000 to 700,000 distinct CDR3 sequences, roughly 30% of them singletons. CDR3 size: 16 residues. V lost 5 bases to trimming and J lost 1 base, with 17 bases between them. CDR1 is MNHEY, CDR2 SVGAGI, per germline. The chain carries TRBV6-5 and TRBJ2-5; TRBD1 is a possible D gene (5 bases). The starting material was cultured PBMCs, obtained from culture after CMV antigen stimulation. The TCR comes from a human donor in good health (CMV status not recorded). Some clones in this sample may be carry-over from other donors' samples. In nucleotides, the CDR3 is TGTGCCAGCAGTCGTGACAGACGAAGAGCCCAAGAGACCCAGTACTTC. It codes for CASSRDRRRAQETQYF.